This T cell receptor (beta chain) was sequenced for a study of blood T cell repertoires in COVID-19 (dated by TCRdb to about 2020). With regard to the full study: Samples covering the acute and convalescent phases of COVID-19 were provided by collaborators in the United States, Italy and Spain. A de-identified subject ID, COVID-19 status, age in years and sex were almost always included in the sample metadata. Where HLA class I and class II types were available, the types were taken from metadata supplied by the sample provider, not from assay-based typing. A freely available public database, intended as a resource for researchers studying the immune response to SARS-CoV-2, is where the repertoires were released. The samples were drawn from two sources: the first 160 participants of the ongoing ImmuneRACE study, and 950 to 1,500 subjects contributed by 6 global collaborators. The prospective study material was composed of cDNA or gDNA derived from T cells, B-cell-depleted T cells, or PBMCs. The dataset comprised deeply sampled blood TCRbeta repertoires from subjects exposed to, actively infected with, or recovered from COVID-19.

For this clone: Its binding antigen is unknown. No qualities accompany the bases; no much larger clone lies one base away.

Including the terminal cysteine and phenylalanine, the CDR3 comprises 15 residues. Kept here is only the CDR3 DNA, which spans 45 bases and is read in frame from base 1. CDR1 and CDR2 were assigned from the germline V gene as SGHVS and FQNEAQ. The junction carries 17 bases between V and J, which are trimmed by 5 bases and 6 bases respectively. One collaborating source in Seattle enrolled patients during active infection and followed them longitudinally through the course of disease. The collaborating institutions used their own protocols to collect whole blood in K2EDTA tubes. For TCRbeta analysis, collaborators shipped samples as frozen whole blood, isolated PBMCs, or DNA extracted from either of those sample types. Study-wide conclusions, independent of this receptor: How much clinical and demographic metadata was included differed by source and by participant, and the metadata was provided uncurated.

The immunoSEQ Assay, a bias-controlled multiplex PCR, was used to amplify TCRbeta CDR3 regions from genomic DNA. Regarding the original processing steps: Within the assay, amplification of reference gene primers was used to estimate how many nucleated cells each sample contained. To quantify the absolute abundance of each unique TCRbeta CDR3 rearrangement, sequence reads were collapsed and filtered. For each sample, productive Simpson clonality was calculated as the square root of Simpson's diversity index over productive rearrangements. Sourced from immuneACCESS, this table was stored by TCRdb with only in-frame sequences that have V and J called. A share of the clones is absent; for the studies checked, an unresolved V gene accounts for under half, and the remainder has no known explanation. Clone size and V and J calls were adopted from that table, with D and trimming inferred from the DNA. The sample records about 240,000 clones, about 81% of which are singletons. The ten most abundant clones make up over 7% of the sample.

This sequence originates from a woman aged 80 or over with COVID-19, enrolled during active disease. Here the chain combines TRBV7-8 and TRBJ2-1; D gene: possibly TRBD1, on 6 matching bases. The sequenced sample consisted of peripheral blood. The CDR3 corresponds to CASSPDRTDINEQFF. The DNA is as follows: TGTGCCAGCAGCCCCGATAGGACAGATATCAATGAGCAGTTCTTC.